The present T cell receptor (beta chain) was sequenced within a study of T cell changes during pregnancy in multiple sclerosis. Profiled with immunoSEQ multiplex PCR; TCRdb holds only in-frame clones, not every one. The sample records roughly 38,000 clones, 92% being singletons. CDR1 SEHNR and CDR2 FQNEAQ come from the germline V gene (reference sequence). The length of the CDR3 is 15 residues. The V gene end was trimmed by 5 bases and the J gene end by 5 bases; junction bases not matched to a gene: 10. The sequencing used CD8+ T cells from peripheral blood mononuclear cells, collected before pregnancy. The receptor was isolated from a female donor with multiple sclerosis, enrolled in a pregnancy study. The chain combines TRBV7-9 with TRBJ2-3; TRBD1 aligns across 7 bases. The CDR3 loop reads CASSPPGGFRDTQYF. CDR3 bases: TGTGCCAGCAGCCCCCCAGGGGGTTTTAGAGATACGCAGTATTTT.